Listed below are T cell receptor beta chains from one sample, sequenced in a study of vaccination effects on CD4 cells after COVID-19. Some clones are missing from TCRdb's copy, which holds only in-frame ones; the method was immunoSEQ multiplex PCR. The sample holds roughly 59,000 clones, roughly three quarters seen once. The antigens these receptors bind are not known. Here the sequenced sample was CD4+ T cells from PBMCs cultured with HCoV-OC43 spike peptides, taken after COVID-19 vaccination. The receptors originated from a human donor who received a COVID-19 vaccine. CDR3s leave out the opening cysteine and the closing phenylalanine or tryptophan. The order of the fields is clone size, J gene, V gene, CDR3 protein. Some rows mark clone size as missing; the rest say once, few, many or name a class of expanded clone.

.,TRBJ1-1,TRBV6-5,ASSYVVNTEAF
.,TRBJ1-5,TRBV24-1,ATSEGRQYSNQPQH
.,TRBJ1-1,TRBV3-1/TRBV3-2,ASSQRGVNTEAF
.,TRBJ1-5,TRBV5-1,ASSPLGGQPQH
.,TRBJ1-2,TRBV5-1,ASSSAPGLYGYT
.,TRBJ1-3,TRBV3-1/TRBV3-2,ASSQDWGARNTIY
.,TRBJ1-2,TRBV28,ASSLFLQEDYGYT
.,TRBJ2-1,TRBV6-2/TRBV6-3,ASRPPGQRQNNEQF
.,TRBJ2-1,TRBV6-5,ASSSRGGDEQF
.,TRBJ2-2,TRBV3-1/TRBV3-2,ASSQDGRTGELF
.,TRBJ2-3,TRBV10-3,AIRGMEQGSTDTQY
few,TRBJ1-1,TRBV5-1,ASSLNGPGEAF
.,TRBJ2-5,TRBV15,ATSSGSGAGYLETQY
.,TRBJ2-3,TRBV24-1,ATSDLQGAFVEQY
.,TRBJ1-1,TRBV7-3,ASSLNGAVNTEAF
.,TRBJ2-4,TRBV4-2,ASSQDYWGGAKNIQY
.,TRBJ1-2,TRBV7-2,ASSSQGPQTMFGYT
.,TRBJ2-5,TRBV6-5,ASSSRDRALETQY
.,TRBJ2-1,TRBV11-2,ASSFQGYGNSYNEQF
.,TRBJ2-1,TRBV29-1,SVDSYNEQF
.,TRBJ1-3,TRBV10-3,AISEGRGTVGNTIY
.,TRBJ2-1,TRBV5-1,ASSLGSNNEQF
once,TRBJ1-6,TRBV28,ASSLQPRGSPLH
.,TRBJ1-2,TRBV7-2,ASSFLSADGST
.,TRBJ1-2,TRBV6-5,ASSGGYGYT
.,TRBJ1-2,TRBV6-5,ASSYSSGVDYGYT
.,TRBJ2-2,TRBV3-1/TRBV3-2,ASSQRGRDAGELF
.,TRBJ2-1,TRBV5-4,ASSLVASTEQF
.,TRBJ1-3,TRBV5-1,ASSLQGDSGNTIY
once,TRBJ2-5,TRBV3-1/TRBV3-2,ASSREKTGAVETQY
.,TRBJ2-5,TRBV19,ASSRTVQETQY
.,TRBJ1-2,TRBV6-5,ASSPSGNYGYT
.,TRBJ1-4,TRBV28,ASSPTNEKLF
.,TRBJ1-1,TRBV18,ASLGDMNTEAF
.,TRBJ1-2,TRBV5-1,ASSLDINYGYT
.,TRBJ1-4,TRBV6-6,ASKLSRDIGKLF
.,TRBJ2-5,TRBV10-3,ANAPAAEETQY
.,TRBJ2-1,TRBV18,ASSLLGSSYNEQF
few,TRBJ1-2,TRBV4-1,ASSPYRQGTDGYT
.,TRBJ2-2,TRBV2,ASGTTNTGELF
.,TRBJ2-1,TRBV19,ASSSLGASGGYNEQF